The 19 T cell receptor beta chains below all came from one sample that was sequenced in a study of shared clonotypes between healthy human individuals. The repertoire was sequenced with immunoSEQ multiplex PCR; TCRdb's copy has only in-frame clones and lacks some. The data show about 510,000 clones, about 79% seen once. The sequenced sample was PBMCs. The receptors were gathered from a woman in her forties in good health. Some clones in this sample may be carry-over from other donors' samples.

The rearrangement links TRBV28 to TRBJ1-2; D is uncertain. The CDR3 extends over 12 amino acids. V lost 8 bases, J lost 4 bases, and 11 bases lay in between. CDR1 is MDHEN and CDR2 is SYDVKM in the germline V gene. DNA for the CDR3: TGTGCCAGCCGCCGTCATCGCTATGGCTACACCTTC. This codes for CASRRHRYGYTF.

For this clone: The sample holds other DNA sequences that translate to the same CDR3. The rearrangement joins TRBV6-6 to TRBJ1-2, with 7 bases lining up with TRBD1. Per germline, CDR1 MNHNY and CDR2 SVGAGI (reference sequence). V shed 6 bases, J shed 3 bases, and the junction held 4 bases outside the gene matches. The CDR3 length is 13 residues. CDR3 DNA sequence: TGTGCCAGCAGCCCCGGACAGGACTATGGCTACACCTTC. It specifies CASSPGQDYGYTF.

The V and J genes are TRBV11-1 and TRBJ2-4; TRBD1 matches 8 bases. The germline V gene has CDR1 SGHAT and CDR2 FQDESV (reference sequence). This CDR3 region has 14 residues. The V and J ends lost 8 bases and 11 bases, in that order; junction bases with no gene match: 14. Here the CDR3 DNA reads TGTGCCAGCGGGCAGAGCAGGGGGCACGGGGTTCAGTACTTC. This gives the protein CASGQSRGHGVQYF.

V and J are TRBV7-9 and TRBJ1-6; 7 positions agree with TRBD1. V lost 5 bases, J lost 13 bases, and 5 bases stayed unmatched. The germline V gene has CDR1 SEHNR and CDR2 FQNEAQ (reference sequence). The CDR3 length is 12 residues. For the CDR3, the DNA is TGTGCCAGCAGCATAAACAGGGGTCCCCTCCACTTT. Translation gives CASSINRGPLHF.

This clone was observed a single time. The chain recombines TRBV28 with TRBJ2-5; TRBD2 matches at 14 bases. The CDR3 has 18 residues. V trimming: 1 base; J trimming: 3 bases; junction bases outside the gene matches: 7. The germline V gene encodes CDR1 MDHEN and CDR2 SYDVKM. The CDR3 nucleotides are TGTGCCAGCAGTTTATCGGGACTAGCGGGAGTGGAAAAAGAGACCCAGTACTTC. Translation: CASSLSGLAGVEKETQYF. The full variable domain, rest sourced from reference TRBV28 and TRBJ2-5, is DVKVTQSSRYLVKRTGEKVFLECVQDMDHENMFWYRQDPGLGLRLIYFSYDVKMKEKGDIPEGYSVSREKKERFSLILESASTNQTSMYLCASSLSGLAGVEKETQYFGPGTRLLVL.

This chain joins TRBV10-3 and TRBJ2-1, with 9 bases that match TRBD2. CDR1 ENHRY and CDR2 SYGVKD come from the germline V gene. V lost 3 bases to trimming and J lost 8 bases; unmatched junction nucleotides: 20. The CDR3 sequence is 19 residues long. CDR3 loop: CAISELRGILAGADDEQFF. In DNA, the CDR3 is TGTGCCATCAGTGAACTCCGAGGCATTTTAGCGGGAGCTGATGATGAGCAGTTCTTC.

V and J are TRBV10-3 and TRBJ1-1; weak D call: TRBD1 (5 bases). Germline CDR1 ENHRY, CDR2 SYGVKD. This CDR3 has 15 amino acids. V dropped 2 bases and J dropped 1 base, with 11 bases sitting between them. The DNA of the CDR3 is TGTGCCATCAGTGAGCGTGGGACGGCGAACACTGAAGCTTTCTTT. This gives the protein CAISERGTANTEAFF.

V is TRBV28 and J is TRBJ2-1; 7 bases are shared with TRBD2. Germline CDR1 MDHEN, CDR2 SYDVKM. This CDR3 comprises 16 residues. V trimming: 6 bases; J trimming: 9 bases; junction bases outside the gene matches: 17. CDR3: CASSPDTAGRYTEQFF. CDR3 sequence (DNA): TGTGCCAGCAGCCCGGACACAGCGGGGAGGTATACTGAGCAGTTCTTC.

In its sample, this clone was seen once. The rearrangement links TRBV7-3 to TRBJ1-1; the match to TRBD1 covers 7 bases. The V and J ends lost 5 bases and 2 bases, in that order; junction bases with no gene match: 11. Germline CDR1 and CDR2: SGHTA and FQGTGA. This CDR3 region has 16 residues. CDR3 in DNA: TGTGCCAGCAGCCCCCAAGCTGCAGGGGGTAACACTGAAGCTTTCTTT. Protein sequence: CASSPQAAGGNTEAFF.

Comments on this clone: Other DNA sequences in the sample encode the same CDR3. The chain combines TRBV6-1 with TRBJ1-2, with unresolved D. This CDR3 is 14 amino acids long. The V end was cut by 0 bases, the J end by 2 bases, with 7 bases between. In germline, CDR1 is MNHNS, CDR2 SASEGT. CDR3 amino acids: CASSEAGQNYGYTF. For the CDR3, the DNA is TGTGCCAGCAGTGAAGCTGGGCAGAACTATGGCTACACCTTC.

This chain connects TRBV7-2 to TRBJ2-1; D tentatively fits TRBD1 or TRBD2 (6 bases each). Germline V gene data show CDR1 as SGHTA and CDR2 as FQGNSA. This CDR3 contains 15 residues. V was shortened by 4 bases and J by 4 bases, with 14 bases between the two germline ends. The CDR3 DNA follows: TGTGCCAGCAGCTCCGGGGGCCTTCGGTACAATGAGCAGTTCTTC. Protein: CASSSGGLRYNEQFF.

The chain recombines TRBV4-1 with TRBJ2-3; TRBD1 matches at 9 bases. V was pared by 4 bases and J by 5 bases, with 7 bases of the junction left unmatched. CDR3 length equals 15 residues. Germline CDR1 and CDR2: MGHRA and YSYEKL. CDR3 region: CASSRTGGGGDTQYF. In DNA, the CDR3 is TGCGCCAGCAGCCGTACAGGGGGCGGTGGAGATACGCAGTATTTT.

As concerns this clone: The sample has other DNA sequences that encode this CDR3 too. The J gene is TRBJ2-5, the V gene TRBV7-9, with D possibly being TRBD2 (5 bases). Germline V CDR1 and CDR2: SEHNR, FQNEAQ (reference sequence). The CDR3 spans 12 residues. V lost 3 bases, J lost 5 bases, and 7 bases lay in between. The chain's CDR3 is CASSFGGETQYF. For the CDR3, the DNA is TGTGCCAGCAGCTTTGGCGGGGAGACCCAGTACTTC.

This chain joins TRBV7-6 and TRBJ1-3; D is unresolved. Looked up from germline, CDR1 is SGHVS and CDR2 is FNYEAQ. The CDR3 runs 13 residues. Trimming took 5 bases from V and 8 from J, leaving 13 bases between them. The CDR3 nucleotides read TGTGCCAGCAGCCCCCAATTCCGGGACACCATATATTTT. Protein product: CASSPQFRDTIYF.

This rearrangement joins TRBV30 to TRBJ1-1, with D tentatively TRBD1 (6 bases). This CDR3 has 14 residues. The germline gives CDR1 GTSNPN, CDR2 SVGIG (reference sequence). V lost 0 bases and J lost 10, with 18 bases in between. CDR3 in amino acids: CAWSVQGKGMRAFF. CDR3 bases: TGTGCCTGGAGTGTACAGGGTAAGGGGATGAGAGCTTTCTTT.

The chain is built from TRBV19 and TRBJ1-1; TRBD1 might be the D (6 bases). The CDR3 loop spans 11 amino acids. CDR1 and CDR2 (germline): LNHDA, SQIVND (reference sequence). The ends were cut back, 7 bases at V and 10 bases at J, with 13 bases in the middle. In nucleotides, the CDR3 is TGTGCCAGTACGACAGGTTCCGCAGCTTTCTTT. Translation gives CASTTGSAAFF.

The rearrangement links TRBV9 to TRBJ2-7; D gene unclear. CDR1 and CDR2 (germline): SGDLS, YYNGEE. This CDR3 has 14 residues. V was shortened by 0 bases and J by 1 base, with 8 bases between the two germline ends. The CDR3 bases are TGTGCCAGCAGCGTAGACGGAAATTCCTACGAGCAGTACTTC. Translating gives CASSVDGNSYEQYF.

This clone turned up a few times. This sequence joins TRBV2 and TRBJ1-1; D is possibly TRBD1 (6 bases). V lost 7 bases to trimming and J lost 14 bases, with 17 bases between them. There are 11 residues in the CDR3. Germline CDR1 reads SNHLY; CDR2 reads FYNNEI. In DNA form, the CDR3 reads TGTGCCAGCATGTTCCCTCACAGGGTATTCTTT. Translation: CASMFPHRVFF.

This clone is a singleton in its sample. The gene calls are TRBV21-1 and TRBJ1-2; the D call in the table, TRBD1, was not verified against the DNA. TRBV21-1 is an annotated pseudogene. There are 15 residues in the CDR3. The CDR3 nucleotides are TGTGCCAGCAGCAAATGGCCAGGGGTAAGGCGCGGCTACACCTTC. It specifies CASSKWPGVRRGYTF.